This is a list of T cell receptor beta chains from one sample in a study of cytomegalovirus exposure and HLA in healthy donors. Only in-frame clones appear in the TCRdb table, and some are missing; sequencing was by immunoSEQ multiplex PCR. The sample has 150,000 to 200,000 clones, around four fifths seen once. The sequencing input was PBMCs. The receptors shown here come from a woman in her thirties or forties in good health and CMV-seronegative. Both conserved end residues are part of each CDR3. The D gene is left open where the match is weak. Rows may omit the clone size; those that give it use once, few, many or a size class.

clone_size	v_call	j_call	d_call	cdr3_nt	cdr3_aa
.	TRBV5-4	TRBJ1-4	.	TGTGCCAGCACCTCCGCCGCGGGCGGGGGCGAAAAACTGTTTTTT	CASTSAAGGGEKLFF
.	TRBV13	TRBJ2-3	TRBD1	TGTGCCAGCAGCTCTATCTTACAGGGGGCGTGGGATACGCAGTATTTT	CASSSILQGAWDTQYF
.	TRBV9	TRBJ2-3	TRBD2	TGTGCCAGCAGCGTAGACGGGAGGGGGACAGATACGCAGTATTTT	CASSVDGRGTDTQYF
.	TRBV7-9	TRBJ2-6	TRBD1	TGTGCCAGCACCCCCGCCCTCGGACAGGGAACCGGGGCCAACGTCCTGACTTTC	CASTPALGQGTGANVLTF
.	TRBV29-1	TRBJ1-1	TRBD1	TGCAGCGTTAACAGGGGTAAGACTGAAGCTTTCTTT	CSVNRGKTEAFF
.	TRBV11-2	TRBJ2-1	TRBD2	TGTGCCAGCAGCCCTCTGGCGGGAGGACGACACAATGAGCAGTTCTTC	CASSPLAGGRHNEQFF
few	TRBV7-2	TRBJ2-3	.	TGTGCCAGCAGCGGGGTAGGGGGAGCGATCACAGATACGCAGTATTTT	CASSGVGGAITDTQYF
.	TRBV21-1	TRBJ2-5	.	TGTGCCAGCAAGGGCGGGCCTAGCGGGAGGGCCATATCTTTAGAGACCCAGTACTTC	CASKGGPSGRAISLETQYF
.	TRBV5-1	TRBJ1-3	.	TGCGCCAGCAGCTTGGGAGGGATCTCTGGAAACACCATATATTTT	CASSLGGISGNTIYF
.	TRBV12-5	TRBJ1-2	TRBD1	TGTGCTAGTGGTTTCAACCGAAACAGGGGTAACTATGGCTACACCTTC	CASGFNRNRGNYGYTF
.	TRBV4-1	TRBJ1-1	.	TGCGCCAGCAGCCACCCCGACAGCGAAGCTTTCTTT	CASSHPDSEAFF
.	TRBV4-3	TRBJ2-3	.	TGCGCCAGCAGCCAAGGTCGCAGCGGGAGCACAGATACGCAGTATTTT	CASSQGRSGSTDTQYF
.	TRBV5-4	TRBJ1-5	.	TGTGCCAGCAGCTTGGCCGTCAGGATCCCCCTAAGCAATCAGCCCCAGCATTTT	CASSLAVRIPLSNQPQHF
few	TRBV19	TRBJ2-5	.	TGTGCCAGTAGTATTGCCAACAGTGCACAAGAGACCCAGTACTTC	CASSIANSAQETQYF
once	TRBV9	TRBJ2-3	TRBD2	TGTGCCAGCAGCGTAACGGGACTAGCGGGAGGGGGAGATACGCAGTATTTT	CASSVTGLAGGGDTQYF
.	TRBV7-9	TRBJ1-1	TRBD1	TGTGCCAGCAGCTCTGGACAGGGAAACACTGAAGCTTTCTTT	CASSSGQGNTEAFF